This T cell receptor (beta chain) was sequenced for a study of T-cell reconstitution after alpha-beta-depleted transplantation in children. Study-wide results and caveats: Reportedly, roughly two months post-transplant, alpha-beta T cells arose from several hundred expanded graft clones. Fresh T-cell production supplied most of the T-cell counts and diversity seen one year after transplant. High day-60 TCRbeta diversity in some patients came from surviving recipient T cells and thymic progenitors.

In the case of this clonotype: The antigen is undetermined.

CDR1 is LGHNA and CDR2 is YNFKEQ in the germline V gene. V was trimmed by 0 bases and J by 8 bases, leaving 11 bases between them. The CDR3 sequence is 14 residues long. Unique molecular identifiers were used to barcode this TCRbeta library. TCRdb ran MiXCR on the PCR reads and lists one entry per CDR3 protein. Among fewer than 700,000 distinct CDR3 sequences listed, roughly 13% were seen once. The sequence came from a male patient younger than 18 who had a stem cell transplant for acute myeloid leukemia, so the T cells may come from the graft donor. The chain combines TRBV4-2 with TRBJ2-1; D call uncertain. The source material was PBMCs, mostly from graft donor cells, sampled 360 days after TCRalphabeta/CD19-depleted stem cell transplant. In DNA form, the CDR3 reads TGTGCCAGCAGCCAAGATCGAGGTTGGCATGAGCAGTTCTTC. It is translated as CASSQDRGWHEQFF.